This TCR beta chain was sequenced during a study of blood T cells in healthy people across ages. About the research overall: About one barcoded TCR beta cDNA was captured per two T cells. Whole-study findings and limits: Whereas aged donors had fewer naive CD4+ cells, long-lived donors had more of them and higher diversity.

With a J-beta primer mix and a sample-barcoded 5' primer, a second PCR ran about 6 to 11 cycles. Every molecule of cDNA carried a tag from a template-switch adaptor with 12 random nucleotides. TCRdb reprocessed the 5' RACE reads via MiXCR and lists one record per CDR3 protein. The table lists approximately 800,000 distinct CDR3 sequences, 53% of them singletons. In this sample, this clonotype turned up a few times. Its antigen remains unidentified. The receptor comes from a man older than 75 in good health. Specimen: blood.

CDR3 nucleotide sequence: TGCGCCAGCAGCTTGGAAGTAGCGGGAGCTTACAATGAGCAGTTCTTC. Its translation: CASSLEVAGAYNEQFF. This sequence joins TRBV5-1 and TRBJ2-1, with 9 bases identical to TRBD2. The CDR3 runs to 16 residues. The trim removed 0 bases at V and 4 bases at J, leaving 5 bases unmatched. Germline V gives CDR1 SGHRS, CDR2 YFSETQ.